This T cell receptor (beta chain) originates from a study of cytomegalovirus exposure and HLA in healthy donors. Turning to the study itself: Inside one of the first data releases sat about 85 million unique TCRs taken from HLA-typed donors. Whole-study findings and limits: Later analysis suggested most CMV-associated TCR beta chains were HLA-restricted. Earlier findings revealed that most TCR beta V segments proved productive either about 87% or about 30% of the time.

At the time of sampling, donors were nominally healthy, though unrecorded immune exposures were likely. Germline V gene data show CDR1 as MDHEN and CDR2 as SYDVKM. The CDR3 has 15 amino acids. V trimming: 2 bases; J trimming: 3 bases; junction bases outside the gene matches: 5. PCR involved 60 Vbeta and 13 Jbeta primers. The table came from immunoSEQ multiplex PCR; TCRdb's copy has only in-frame clones and leaves some out. The table lists roughly 140,000 clones, just under 65% of them singletons. This clone was seen a handful of times. No antigen is known for it. The sequenced sample consisted of PBMCs. The sequence was obtained from a woman aged 55-69 years in good health and CMV-seropositive. The V gene is TRBV28, the J gene TRBJ1-2; TRBD1 matches 8 bases. CDR3 coding DNA: TGTGCCAGCAGTTTAGGGCAGGGGGCATACTATGGCTACACCTTC. It encodes CASSLGQGAYYGYTF.